This T cell receptor beta chain was sequenced for a study of T cells in Graves' hyperthyroidism and ophthalmopathy (dated by TCRdb to between 2018 and 2021). Some background on the complete study: Peripheral blood was collected at initial diagnosis, before any treatment. A discovery cohort of about 95 patients, roughly 45 with Graves' ophthalmopathy and approximately 55 with stable Graves' hyperthyroidism, was used to find distinguishing TCR V-J signatures. Prospective prediction of ophthalmopathy was tested in an independent validation cohort consisting of 18 to 20 hyperthyroidism patients and about 17 patients who later progressed to ophthalmopathy. For training and testing, the approximately 97 patients in the discovery cohort were randomly divided in a 7:3 ratio. In about 6 Graves' hyperthyroidism patients, the study also compared T-cell repertoires from thyroid tissue with T-cell repertoires from blood. Following sampling, methimazole starting at 30 mg daily was given to hyperthyroidism patients, and high-dose intravenous methylprednisolone was given to ophthalmopathy patients. According to the paper, TCR Vbeta CDR3 sequencing was carried out on 135 peripheral blood samples, which came from around 43 ophthalmopathy, approximately 72 hyperthyroidism and approximately 17 progressor patients.

This clonotype was observed many times. Its antigen remains unidentified. Per-nucleotide qualities are absent, and no much larger clonotype sits a single base away. Germline trimming amounts to 6 bases on V and 3 bases on J, with 8 as the count of junction bases outside the gene matches. Sequences MNHEY (CDR1) and SVGEGT (CDR2) are obtained from the germline V gene. From the cysteine up to the phenylalanine, the CDR3 has a length of 14 residues. Just the 42-base CDR3 DNA is kept, in frame starting at base 1. The TCR beta CDR3 regions were amplified from the RNA transcripts. A first-round RT-PCR of the TCR CDR3 used the HTBI primer set with the Qiagen OneStep RT-PCR kit. Libraries were constructed in a second round of multiplex PCR, after which size selection and purification were carried out. The libraries were sequenced on an Illumina HiSeq2000 using paired-end 100 bp reads. The authors' pipeline ran thus. Raw data were processed with SOAPnuke, discarding reads with adapters, uncalled bases, mean Phred below 15, or no exact constant-primer or identifier match. COPE v1.2.5 was used to merge high-quality paired reads, and clonotypes were defined as unique nucleotide sequences. Clonotypes were aligned to IMGT TRBV, TRBD and TRBJ reference segments using MiTCR v1.1. Only V-J combinations with frequency above 0.0001, covering 98% to 99.2% of repertoires, were analysed. A TCS score was defined as the ratio between F50 (clonal expansion) and ExV (chaos), using BLOSUM62-based TCRdist between CDR3 peptides within each V-J. Welch's t-statistics and random forest reduced several hundred V-J features to 13, which were used in a naive Bayes classifier (R e1071). TCRdb reprocessing: public reads trimmed at Q25 with fastp, clones called with MiXCR, in-frame beta chains kept. Records with the same CDR3 protein are collapsed into one entry carrying the most frequent genes and DNA. What appears here as the V and J calls and clone size reflects TCRdb's work, not the paper's. The sample includes roughly 570,000 distinct CDR3 sequences, with 15% to 19% observed a single time. The ten most abundant clones make up about 7% of the sample.

A patient counted as having stable Graves' hyperthyroidism if no progression to ophthalmopathy occurred over 18 months of follow-up. Hyperthyroidism patients were newly diagnosed, had a disease duration of under 2 months, and were aged 18 to 65 years. Exclusion was applied to patients with uncontrolled infections, other autoimmune diseases, pregnancy or lactation. Diagnoses were established on the basis of clinical symptoms, serum thyroxine and TRAb, thyroid ultrasound, and orbital computed tomography. Ficoll-Paque density gradient centrifugation was used to isolate PBMCs from around 9.1 ml of fresh peripheral blood. Total RNA was extracted using Trizol reagent, and RNA quality was assessed on an Agilent 2100 Bioanalyzer. General conclusions and limits of the study: In cross-validation, a model built on a 13 V-J signature told ophthalmopathy apart from stable hyperthyroidism with over 85% sensitivity and about 81% specificity, and in testing the same model reached 80%/75%. In validation, the model predicted progression to ophthalmopathy with approximately 70% sensitivity and roughly 72% specificity, a median of 6.5 months before onset. Most expanded thyroid clonotypes (frequency above 0.001) were also found in blood, which suggests that blood repertoires may mirror thyroid immune responses. Sample size was not statistically predetermined, and investigators were not blinded to group allocation.

Recombination connected TRBV6-2 or TRBV6-3 to TRBJ2-7; the central 7 bases match TRBD1. Sequencing was carried out using blood. The clonotype comes from a woman aged 25-40 years with Graves' hyperthyroidism. The nucleotide sequence is TGTGCCAGCAGCGCGACAGGGTTTCTCTACGAGCAGTACTTC. This encodes CASSATGFLYEQYF.